This TCR beta chain originates from a study of blood T cell repertoires in COVID-19. V shed 2 bases and J 3 bases; nucleotides not matched to a gene: 3. From germline, CDR1 is MNHEY and CDR2 SVGEGT. This CDR3 is 16 amino acids long. Assay used: immunoSEQ multiplex PCR; TCRdb lists only in-frame clones, some missing. The sample has 370,000 or so clones; roughly four fifths are singletons. The material sequenced was peripheral blood. The chain combines TRBV6-2 or TRBV6-3 with TRBJ2-3; 12 bases line up with TRBD2. This receptor was obtained from a human donor with acute or convalescent COVID-19. The donor label of this sample is uncertain. CDR3 DNA: TGTGCCAGCAGTTACAGTCTAGCGGGAGGGACAGATACGCAGTATTTT. It translates to CASSYSLAGGTDTQYF.